The clone carrying this T cell receptor beta chain has ten or more counts. Its antigen is still unknown. Template switching introduced a universal primer site, and the cDNA bore unique molecular identifiers. TCRdb redid the calling of the 5' RACE reads with MiXCR, one entry per CDR3 protein. The data show 450,000 or so distinct CDR3 sequences, approximately 17% seen once. This record comes from a study of identical twins. Whole-study results and caveats: Beta out-of-frame sequences showed weaker excess twin sharing. For out-of-frame alpha sequences shared by twins, low generation probability was in excess. Clonotypes of the beta chain that were abundant in cord blood carried fewer insertions (memory repertoires showed none).

The receptor was derived from a man between 50 and 59 years old in good health. Source material: naive T cells sorted from blood.

DNA for the CDR3: TGTGCCAGCAGCCAATACAGGGTATCAGAGACCCAGTACTTC. This encodes CASSQYRVSETQYF. The genes are TRBV14 and TRBJ2-5; D is perhaps TRBD1 (6 bases). Germline V CDR1 and CDR2: SGHDN, FVKESK. V was pared by 2 bases and J by 4 bases, with 11 bases between. The CDR3 loop spans 14 amino acids.